These 20 T cell receptor beta chains originate from one sample sequenced in a study of T cells expressing NK-cell markers. No DNA is given; TCRdb re-called the 5' RACE reads and lists each CDR3 protein once. This listing includes 500,000 to 700,000 distinct CDR3 sequences. The sequencing sample was made of blood T cells: a sorted CD56 or NKG2C T cell subset, CD4+ or CD8+ T cells, or bulk PBMC T cells (not recorded which). All receptors come from a man aged 18-30 years in good health.

The chain recombines TRBV9 with TRBJ2-7; with no DNA, the TCRdb D assignment of TRBD2 cannot be verified. There are 14 residues in the CDR3. Germline V gene data show CDR1 as SGDLS and CDR2 as YYNGEE. CDR3 sequence: CASSVGALAYEQYF.

The rearrangement uses TRBV11-2 and TRBJ2-4; no DNA is available, so the TRBD1 call from TCRdb remains unchecked. The CDR3 is 15 residues long. The V gene's germline CDR1 is SGHAT and CDR2 FQNNGV. CDR3 protein: CASSLYMTDLNIQYF.

The V gene is TRBV28, the J gene TRBJ2-7; TCRdb picks TRBD2, but there is no DNA to check that call. Looked up from germline, CDR1 is MDHEN and CDR2 is SYDVKM. The CDR3 extends over 15 amino acids. The CDR3 spells CASSPKIRRVNEQYF.

The chain is built from TRBV4-1 and TRBJ2-5; with no DNA, the TCRdb D assignment of TRBD2 cannot be verified. Germline V gene lookup returns CDR1 MGHRA and CDR2 YSYEKL. This CDR3 contains 16 residues. This chain's CDR3 is CASSQDDREGGETQYF.

The chain joins TRBV9 to TRBJ2-2. Germline V gives CDR1 SGDLS, CDR2 YYNGEE. The CDR3 sequence is 15 residues long. This chain's CDR3 is CASSVEQRITGELFF.

The J gene is TRBJ1-1, the V gene TRBV5-1; the TCRdb D gene call, TRBD1, has no DNA to confirm it. This CDR3 comprises 15 residues. Germline-derived CDR1 and CDR2 are SGHRS and YFSETQ. The CDR3 protein is CASVDSGGWNTEAFF.

The chain links TRBV3-1 to TRBJ2-7. In germline, CDR1 is LGHDT, CDR2 YNNKEL (reference sequence). The CDR3 length is 13 residues. The CDR3 region is CASSQDRSHEQYF.

This chain uses TRBV29-1 with TRBJ2-2; the TRBD2 assignment by TCRdb is unverifiable without DNA. The germline CDR1 and CDR2 sequences are SQVTM and ANQGSEA. The CDR3 has 17 amino acids. The CDR3 reads CSVEEGGPGVYPGELFF.

This chain connects TRBV4-1 to TRBJ1-5; the D gene TCRdb calls, TRBD1, cannot be checked with no DNA. CDR3 length equals 16 residues. Germline CDR1 and CDR2: MGHRA and YSYEKL. CDR3 sequence reads: CASSQPWTSGDQPQHF.

The genes are TRBV7-8 and TRBJ2-1; TCRdb names TRBD2, which stays unverified in the absence of DNA. The CDR3 totals 16 residues. The germline V gene has CDR1 SGHVS and CDR2 FQNEAQ. Here the CDR3 reads CASSPSWDYRYNEQFF.

The J gene is TRBJ1-2, the V gene TRBV12-3 or TRBV12-4; TCRdb lists TRBD1, though no DNA is available to test this call. This CDR3 has 15 amino acids. CDR3 region: CASRKGQGGGYGYTF.

The rearrangement uses TRBV6-1 and TRBJ2-5; without DNA, the TCRdb call of TRBD1 cannot be checked. The CDR3 consists of 15 residues. The germline V gene has CDR1 MNHNS and CDR2 SASEGT. This CDR3 reads CASSSRGGDGETQYF.

The CDR3 sequence: CATNAAERGDRGRNEQFF. The chain uses TRBV28 and TRBJ2-1; TCRdb calls TRBD1, which cannot be checked without DNA. Germline V gives CDR1 MDHEN, CDR2 SYDVKM. The CDR3 runs to 18 residues.

The rearrangement uses TRBV6-5 and TRBJ1-1. The CDR3 covers 14 residues. CDR1 and CDR2 (germline): MNHEY, SVGAGI. CDR3 residues: CASSYQVLNTEAFF.

This rearrangement joins TRBV24-1 to TRBJ2-1. This CDR3 has 13 amino acids. The germline CDR1 and CDR2 sequences are KGHDR and SFDVKD. The CDR3 spells CATALGIYNEQFF.

The chain joins TRBV9 to TRBJ1-1. The CDR3 spans 12 residues. Germline values: CDR1 SGDLS, CDR2 YYNGEE. The CDR3 sequence is CASSPEFTEAFF.

The V and J genes are TRBV7-9 and TRBJ2-1. The CDR3 totals 12 residues. CDR1 is SEHNR and CDR2 is FQNEAQ in the germline V gene (reference sequence). CDR3 region: CASSLGRNEQFF.

This rearrangement joins TRBV5-5 to TRBJ2-1; TCRdb returns TRBD1, unconfirmable since there is no DNA. CDR1 and CDR2 from the germline V gene are SGHKS and YYEKEE (reference sequence). There are 15 residues in the CDR3. The CDR3 reads CASSPLRGVYNEQFF.

The rearrangement uses TRBV24-1 and TRBJ1-5; there is no DNA to check the TCRdb D call of TRBD1. CDR3 length equals 12 residues. The germline V gene has CDR1 KGHDR and CDR2 SFDVKD. The CDR3 region is CATSVGGQPQHF.

The rearrangement links TRBV12-3 or TRBV12-4 to TRBJ2-3; TCRdb names TRBD2, which stays unverified in the absence of DNA. The CDR3 has 15 amino acids. CDR3 amino acids: CASSLARTSLDTQYF.